Listed here are 22 T cell receptor beta chains from one sample, sequenced in a study of T cell repertoires in cytomegalovirus infection. Each CDR3 protein is one row after TCRdb ran MiXCR on the reads. The profile shows around 280,000 distinct CDR3 sequences, roughly an eighth of them singletons. The sequenced material came from PBMCs. Every receptor here comes from a human donor in good health (CMV status not recorded). Some clones in this sample may be carry-over from other donors' samples.

The sample holds one count of this clonotype. The chain uses TRBV20-1 and TRBJ1-2, with TRBD1 identical over 7 bases. This CDR3 comprises 15 residues. Germline trimming cut 4 bases from V and 5 bases from J; bases unmatched to any gene: 13. CDR1 is DFQATT and CDR2 is SNEGSKA in the germline V gene (reference sequence). This chain's CDR3 is CSAIGGDRAGYGYTF. The CDR3 DNA reads TGCAGTGCTATAGGGGGCGACAGGGCCGGGTATGGCTACACCTTC.

The table lists this clonotype with a few counts. This chain's CDR3 is CASRPTPGVFTDTQYF. CDR3 coding DNA: TGTGCCAGCAGACCCACGCCAGGCGTGTTCACAGATACGCAGTATTTT. The rearrangement uses TRBV5-4 and TRBJ2-3; D call uncertain. The CDR3 totals 16 residues. Germline lookup yields CDR1 SGHNT and CDR2 YYREEE (reference sequence). V lost 5 bases and J lost 2, with 18 bases in between.

This clonotype has a count of ten or more. V usage is TRBV19 and J usage is TRBJ2-7; D is possibly TRBD1 (6 bases). The CDR3 length is 15 residues. Trimming stripped 4 bases from V and 0 bases from J, with 13 bases between. Looked up from germline, CDR1 is LNHDA and CDR2 is SQIVND (reference sequence). The CDR3 reads CASSSPGAYSYEQYF. The CDR3 DNA reads as TGTGCCAGTAGTAGCCCAGGGGCTTACTCCTACGAGCAGTACTTC. Supplemented by reference TRBV19 and TRBJ2-7, the full variable domain reads DGGITQSPKYLFRKEGQNVTLSCEQNLNHDAMYWYRQDPGQGLRLIYYSQIVNDFQKGDIAEGYSVSREKKESFPLTVTSAQKNPTAFYLCASSSPGAYSYEQYFGPGTRLTVT.

For this clonotype: Given a much more abundant clone one base away, this may be a read error. The CDR3 ends on some other residue instead of the conserved phenylalanine or tryptophan, so this is likely a read error. This chain connects TRBV7-3 to TRBJ2-1; D unclear. Germline-derived CDR1 and CDR2 are SGHTA and FQGTGA. The V end was cut by 1 base, the J end by 7 bases, with 8 bases between. The CDR3 extends over 13 amino acids. The DNA for the CDR3 is TGTGCCAGCAGCTTAATCCCCCCGAATGAGCAGTTCTTA. As protein: CASSLIPPNEQFL.

There are a few counts of this clonotype. The rearrangement uses TRBV12-3 or TRBV12-4 and TRBJ1-5; D is unclear. The length of the CDR3 is 14 residues. The V end was cut by 6 bases, the J end by 5 bases, with 14 bases between. The CDR3 DNA sequence: TGTGCCAGCAGCATAAAGGGATGGGATCAGCCCCAGCATTTT. Translated: CASSIKGWDQPQHF.

This clonotype showed up just a few times. This chain joins TRBV7-9 and TRBJ2-4; tentative D call: TRBD1 (6 bases). The CDR3 sequence is 17 residues long. Between the trimmed V and J ends, which lost 5 bases and 0 bases, there was a span of 17 bases. Germline V gene data show CDR1 as SEHNR and CDR2 as FQNEAQ (reference sequence). The CDR3 reads CASSPDMGTIAKNIQYF. For the CDR3, the DNA is TGTGCCAGCAGCCCAGACATGGGGACAATAGCCAAAAACATTCAGTACTTC.

This clonotype was recorded many times. The CDR3 nucleotides are TGTGCCACCGATGGCGGCGAGCAGTACTTC. Encoded protein: CATDGGEQYF. The V gene is TRBV7-6, the J gene TRBJ2-7, with D unresolved. The CDR3 is 10 residues long. Trimming took off 10 bases at V and 6 bases at J, with 10 bases between the two ends. Germline CDR1 and CDR2: SGHVS and FNYEAQ.

In this sample, this clonotype turned up once. With a much larger clone just one base away, this may be a read error. This CDR3 fails to terminate in the conserved phenylalanine or tryptophan, so it likely reflects a read error. The rearrangement links TRBV11-2 to TRBJ2-5, with a possible D match to TRBD2 (7 bases). Germline V gene sequence: CDR1 SGHAT, CDR2 FQNNGV. The CDR3 spans 17 residues. Trimming shortened V by 0 bases and J by 4 bases, and 18 bases separated the two germline ends. CDR3 bases: TGTGCCAGCAGCTTAGAAGGTAGCCGACGGGGGGCAGAGACCCAGTACTCC. Its protein product is CASSLEGSRRGAETQYS.

This clonotype was picked up a small number of times. V and J are TRBV5-4 and TRBJ1-4; D is possibly TRBD1 (5 bases). Per germline, CDR1 SGHNT and CDR2 YYREEE (reference sequence). The CDR3 runs to 15 residues. Trimming stripped 4 bases from V and 4 bases from J, with 14 bases between. The CDR3 DNA is TGTGCCAGCAGCGCCAGAGGGGCCGTTAATGAAAAACTGTTTTTT. Its protein product is CASSARGAVNEKLFF.

The rearrangement links TRBV7-2 to TRBJ2-7; TRBD2 agrees at 8 bases. Germline CDR1 is SGHTA and CDR2 is FQGNSA. The CDR3 consists of 14 residues. Germline trimming cut 2 bases from V and 6 bases from J; bases unmatched to any gene: 6. This CDR3 reads CASSLQAGEFEQYF. CDR3 nucleotides: TGTGCCAGCAGCTTACAAGCGGGAGAATTCGAGCAGTACTTC.

The J gene is TRBJ2-1, the V gene TRBV11-2; 7 bases line up with TRBD1. With V trimmed by 2 bases and J by 7 bases, 8 bases remained unmatched. Germline lookup yields CDR1 SGHAT and CDR2 FQNNGV. The CDR3 length is 15 residues. Written as DNA, the CDR3 is TGTGCCAGCAGCTTACGTGAGGGGGCGCGAAATGAGCAGTTCTTC. Translating it yields CASSLREGARNEQFF.

In this sample, this clonotype turned up a few times. The chain carries TRBV20-1 and TRBJ2-3; 9 nucleotides align to TRBD1. CDR1 DFQATT and CDR2 SNEGSKA come from the germline V gene (reference sequence). The CDR3 length is 16 residues. Unmatched junction bases numbered 15, after V lost 5 bases and J lost 6 bases. CDR3 region: CSAPGYRDRDSDTQYF. The CDR3 DNA sequence: TGCAGTGCTCCGGGATACCGGGACAGGGATTCTGATACGCAGTATTTT.

This clonotype was picked up many times. The J gene is TRBJ2-1, the V gene TRBV6-5; D could derive from TRBD1 or TRBD2 (6 bases each). V lost 5 bases and J lost 5, with 13 bases in between. The V gene's germline CDR1 is MNHEY and CDR2 SVGAGI. This CDR3 region has 14 residues. The CDR3 region is CASSRGGGNNEQFF. The CDR3 region has the DNA TGTGCCAGCAGTAGAGGGGGAGGTAACAATGAGCAGTTCTTC.

V usage is TRBV12-3 or TRBV12-4 and J usage is TRBJ2-6; D gene uncertain. The CDR3 covers 19 residues. V dropped 5 bases and J dropped 0 bases, with 20 bases sitting between them. The CDR3 DNA is TGTGCCAGCAGTCCCCGGAAACGCCTCCCCGACTCTGGGGCCAACGTCCTGACTTTC. This codes for CASSPRKRLPDSGANVLTF.

This clonotype has just a few counts. The chain uses TRBV28 and TRBJ2-1, with 7 bases lining up with TRBD1. The V gene end was trimmed by 6 bases and the J gene end by 6 bases; junction bases not matched to a gene: 8. Germline loops: CDR1 MDHEN, CDR2 SYDVKM. CDR3 length: 14 residues. As DNA, the CDR3 is TGTGCCAGCAGCCACAGGGGACCCTTCAATGAGCAGTTCTTC. It codes for CASSHRGPFNEQFF.

This clonotype was detected a few times. The rearrangement links TRBV7-3 to TRBJ1-1; a possible D gene is TRBD1 (5 bases). The CDR3 covers 15 residues. Between the trimmed V and J ends, which lost 0 bases and 2 bases, there was a span of 10 bases. Germline V gene data show CDR1 as SGHTA and CDR2 as FQGTGA. The CDR3 coding sequence is TGTGCCAGCAGCTTAACGGGGCCCCTTAACACTGAAGCTTTCTTT. Its translation: CASSLTGPLNTEAFF.

This clonotype was observed many times. The chain joins TRBV7-8 to TRBJ2-1; tentative D call: TRBD2 (6 bases). There are 16 residues in the CDR3. The germline V gene encodes CDR1 SGHVS and CDR2 FQNEAQ. V shed 1 base and J shed 6 bases, with 16 bases lying between them. The CDR3 reads CASSLGRWEVINEQFF. As DNA, the CDR3 is TGTGCCAGCAGCTTAGGTAGGTGGGAGGTTATCAATGAGCAGTTCTTC.

This clonotype was seen more than once but under ten times. The chain combines TRBV29-1 with TRBJ1-2; TRBD1 agrees at 8 bases. The CDR3 sequence is 13 residues long. The V gene end was trimmed by 3 bases and the J gene end by 8 bases; junction bases not matched to a gene: 8. Looked up from germline, CDR1 is SQVTM and CDR2 is ANQGSEA. The CDR3 here is CSVDPDRAGGYTF. The CDR3, as DNA: TGCAGCGTTGACCCGGACAGGGCAGGAGGCTACACCTTC.

This clonotype was observed a single time. The conserved phenylalanine or tryptophan normally closing the CDR3 is absent here, so this likely arose from a read error. This chain joins TRBV20-1 and TRBJ2-4; 8 nucleotides agree with TRBD2. Germline V lookup: CDR1 DFQATT, CDR2 SNEGSKA (reference sequence). With V trimmed by 6 bases and J by 6 bases, 10 bases remained unmatched. The length of the CDR3 is 14 residues. Here the CDR3 DNA reads TGCAGTGCACCCCGGGGGGGCGGTCGAAACATTCAGTACTAC. This encodes CSAPRGGGRNIQYY.

This clonotype was found a few times. The chain couples TRBV4-1 to TRBJ2-5; no definite D call. This CDR3 has 14 amino acids. The germline CDR1 and CDR2 sequences are MGHRA and YSYEKL. Deletions cut 2 bases from V and 0 bases from J, with 7 bases between. The CDR3 sequence: CASSQYQYQETQYF. The CDR3 DNA is TGCGCCAGCAGCCAATACCAGTACCAAGAGACCCAGTACTTC.

The genes are TRBV20-1 and TRBJ2-7; 10 bases map to TRBD2. Germline assignment: CDR1 DFQATT and CDR2 SNEGSKA (reference sequence). Trimming removed 6 bases from V and 6 bases from J; junction bases left unmatched: 14. This CDR3 has 15 amino acids. CDR3 DNA: TGCAGTGCCACCATAGCGGGGGGATCGACAGGCGAGCAGTACTTC. This encodes CSATIAGGSTGEQYF.

In this sample, this clonotype turned up a few times. This chain uses TRBV2 with TRBJ2-1; 7 bases line up with TRBD1. The CDR3 is made up of 14 amino acids. Unmatched junction bases numbered 11, after V lost 8 bases and J lost 7 bases. Per germline, CDR1 SNHLY and CDR2 FYNNEI. CDR3: CASGVVGGENEQFF. The CDR3 DNA sequence: TGTGCCAGCGGGGTGGTAGGGGGCGAAAATGAGCAGTTCTTC.